This TCR beta chain was sequenced for a study of T cell responses to AZD1222 COVID-19 vaccine. Study in general: Second-dose intervals of approximately 4 or approximately 12 weeks were pooled. Points from the study as a whole: Researchers took repertoire samples only after the peak T cell response had come. As reported, nearly half of all spike-specific TCRs target variant regions that are unmutated.

With respect to this clone: Antigen specificity is unknown.

This CDR3 has 14 amino acids. V was pared by 3 bases and J by 5 bases, with 3 bases of the junction left unmatched. The germline gives CDR1 MNHEY, CDR2 SMNVEV (reference sequence). Produced via immunoSEQ multiplex PCR; TCRdb's table is partial and in-frame only. The sample lists about 130,000 clones; approximately 90% were seen once. Sequences were derived from peripheral blood, sampled on day 0 of AZD1222 vaccination. The gene calls are TRBV27 and TRBJ1-4, with 7 bases identical to TRBD1. This sequence originates from an adult in good health. The CDR3 loop reads CASSFRDRNEKLFF. CDR3 coding DNA: TGTGCCAGCAGTTTCCGGGACAGAAATGAAAAACTGTTTTTT.